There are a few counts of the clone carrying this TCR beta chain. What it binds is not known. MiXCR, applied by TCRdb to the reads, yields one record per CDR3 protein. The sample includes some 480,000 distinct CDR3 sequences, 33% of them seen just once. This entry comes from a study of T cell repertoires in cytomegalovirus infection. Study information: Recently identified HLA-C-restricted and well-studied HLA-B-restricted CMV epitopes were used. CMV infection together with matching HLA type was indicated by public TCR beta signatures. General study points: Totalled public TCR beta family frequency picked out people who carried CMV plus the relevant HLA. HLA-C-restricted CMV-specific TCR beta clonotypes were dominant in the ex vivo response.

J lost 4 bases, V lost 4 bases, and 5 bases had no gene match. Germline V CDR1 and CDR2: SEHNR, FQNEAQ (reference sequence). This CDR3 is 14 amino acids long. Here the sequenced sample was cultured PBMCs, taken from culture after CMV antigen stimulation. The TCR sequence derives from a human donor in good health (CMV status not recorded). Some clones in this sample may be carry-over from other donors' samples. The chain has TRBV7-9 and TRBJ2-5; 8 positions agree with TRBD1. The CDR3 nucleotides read TGTGCCAGCAGCTCCCAGGGGGCTAGAGAGACCCAGTACTTC. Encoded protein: CASSSQGARETQYF. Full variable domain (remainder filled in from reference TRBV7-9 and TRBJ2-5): DTGVSQNPRHKITKRGQNVTFRCDPISEHNRLYWYRQTLGQGPEFLTYFQNEAQLEKSRLLSDRFSAERPKGSFSTLEIQRTEQGDSAMYLCASSSQGARETQYFGPGTRLLVL.